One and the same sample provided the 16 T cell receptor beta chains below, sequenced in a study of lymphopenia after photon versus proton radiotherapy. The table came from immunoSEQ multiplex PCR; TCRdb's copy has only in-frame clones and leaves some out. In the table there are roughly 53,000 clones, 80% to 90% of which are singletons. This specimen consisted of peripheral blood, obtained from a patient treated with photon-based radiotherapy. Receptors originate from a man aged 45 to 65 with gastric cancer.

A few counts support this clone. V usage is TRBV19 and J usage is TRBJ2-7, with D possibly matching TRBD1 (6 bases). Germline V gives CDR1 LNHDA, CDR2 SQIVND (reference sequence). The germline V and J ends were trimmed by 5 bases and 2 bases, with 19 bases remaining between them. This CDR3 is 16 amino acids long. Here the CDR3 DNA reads TGTGCCAGTAGTCCCACGCTCCCGAACAGGGCCTACGAGCAGTACTTC. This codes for CASSPTLPNRAYEQYF.

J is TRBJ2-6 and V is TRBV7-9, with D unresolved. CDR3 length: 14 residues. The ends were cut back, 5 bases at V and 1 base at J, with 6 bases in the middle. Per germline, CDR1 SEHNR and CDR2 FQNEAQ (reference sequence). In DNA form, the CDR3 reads TGTGCCAGCAGCCGTTCATCTGGGGCCAACGTCCTGACTTTC. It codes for CASSRSSGANVLTF.

CDR3 DNA: TGCGCCAGCAGCCAAGTCAGGGTTGGCGATGAAAAACTGTTTTTT. It is translated as CASSQVRVGDEKLFF. V usage is TRBV4-1 and J usage is TRBJ1-4; D is perhaps TRBD1 (5 bases). Trimming took 1 base from V and 6 from J, leaving 12 bases between them. The CDR3 is 15 amino acids. Germline V gene lookup returns CDR1 MGHRA and CDR2 YSYEKL.

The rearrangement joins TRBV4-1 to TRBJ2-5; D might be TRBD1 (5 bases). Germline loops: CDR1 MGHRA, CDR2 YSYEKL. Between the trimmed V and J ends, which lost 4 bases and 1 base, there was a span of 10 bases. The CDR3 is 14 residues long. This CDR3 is CASSRRALQETQYF. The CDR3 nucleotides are TGCGCCAGCAGCCGCAGGGCGCTCCAAGAGACCCAGTACTTC.

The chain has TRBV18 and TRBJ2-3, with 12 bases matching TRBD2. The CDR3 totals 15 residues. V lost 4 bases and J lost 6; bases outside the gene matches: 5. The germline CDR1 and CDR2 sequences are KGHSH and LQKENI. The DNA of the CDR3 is TGTGCCAGCTCACGTGGACTAGCGGGAACGGATACGCAGTATTTT. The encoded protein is CASSRGLAGTDTQYF.

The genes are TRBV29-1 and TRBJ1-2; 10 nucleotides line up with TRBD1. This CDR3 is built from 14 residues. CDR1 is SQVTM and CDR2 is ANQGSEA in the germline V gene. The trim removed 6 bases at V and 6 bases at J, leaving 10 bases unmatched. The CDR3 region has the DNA TGCAGCGTGCCGACAGGGGGCCTCCAAGATGGCTACACCTTC. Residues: CSVPTGGLQDGYTF.

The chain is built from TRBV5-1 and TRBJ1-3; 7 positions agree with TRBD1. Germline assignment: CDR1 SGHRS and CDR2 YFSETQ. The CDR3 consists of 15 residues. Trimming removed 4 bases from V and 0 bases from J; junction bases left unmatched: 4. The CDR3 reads CASSQGGSSGNTIYF. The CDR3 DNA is TGCGCCAGCAGCCAAGGGGGCAGCTCTGGAAACACCATATATTTT.

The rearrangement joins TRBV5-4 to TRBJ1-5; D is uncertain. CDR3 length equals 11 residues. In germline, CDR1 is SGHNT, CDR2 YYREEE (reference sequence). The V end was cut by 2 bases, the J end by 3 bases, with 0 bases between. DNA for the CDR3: TGTGCCAGCAGCTTCAATCAGCCCCAGCATTTT. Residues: CASSFNQPQHF.

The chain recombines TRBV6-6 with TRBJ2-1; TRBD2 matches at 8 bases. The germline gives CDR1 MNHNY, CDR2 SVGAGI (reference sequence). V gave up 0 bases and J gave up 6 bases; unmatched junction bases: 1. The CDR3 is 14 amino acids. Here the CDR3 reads CASSYSGLANEQFF. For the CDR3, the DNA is TGTGCCAGCAGTTACTCCGGACTAGCCAATGAGCAGTTCTTC.

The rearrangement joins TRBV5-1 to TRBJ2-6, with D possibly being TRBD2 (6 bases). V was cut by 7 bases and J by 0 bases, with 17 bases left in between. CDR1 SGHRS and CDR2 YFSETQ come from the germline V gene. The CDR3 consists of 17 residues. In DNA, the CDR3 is TGCGCCAGCGAATTTGGGGGACTGAGCTCTGGGGCCAACGTCCTGACTTTC. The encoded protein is CASEFGGLSSGANVLTF.

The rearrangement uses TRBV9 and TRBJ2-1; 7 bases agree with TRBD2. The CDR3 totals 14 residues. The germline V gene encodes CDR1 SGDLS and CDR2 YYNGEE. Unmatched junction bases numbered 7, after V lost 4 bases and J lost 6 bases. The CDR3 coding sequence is TGTGCCAGCAGCTCCGGACTAGTTTTCAATGAGCAGTTCTTC. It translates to CASSSGLVFNEQFF.

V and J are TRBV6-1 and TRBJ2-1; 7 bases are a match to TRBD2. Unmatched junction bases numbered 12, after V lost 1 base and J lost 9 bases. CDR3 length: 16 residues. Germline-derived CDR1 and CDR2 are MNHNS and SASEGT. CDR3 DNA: TGTGCCAGCAGTGAAGAGTTGGCGGGAGTAGGCGGTGAGCAGTTCTTC. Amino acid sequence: CASSEELAGVGGEQFF.

For the CDR3, the DNA is TGTGCCAGCAGTGACAAGAGCAACACTGAAGCTTTCTTT. Protein product: CASSDKSNTEAFF. J is TRBJ1-1 and V is TRBV6-4, with no clear D. V dropped 2 bases and J dropped 2 bases, with 6 bases sitting between them. Germline CDR1 and CDR2: MRHNA and SNTAGT. The CDR3 runs 13 residues.

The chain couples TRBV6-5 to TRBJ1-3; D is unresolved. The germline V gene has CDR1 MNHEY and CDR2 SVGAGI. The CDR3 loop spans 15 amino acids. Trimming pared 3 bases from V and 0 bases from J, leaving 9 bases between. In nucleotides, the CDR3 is TGTGCCAGCAGTTATTCCAGGTTCTCTGGAAACACCATATATTTT. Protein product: CASSYSRFSGNTIYF.

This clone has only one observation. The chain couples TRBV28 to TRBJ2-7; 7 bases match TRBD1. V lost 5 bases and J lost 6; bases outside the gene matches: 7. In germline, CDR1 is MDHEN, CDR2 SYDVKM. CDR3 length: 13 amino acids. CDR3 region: CASSPSSGGEQYF. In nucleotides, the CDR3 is TGTGCCAGCAGTCCCTCATCAGGGGGCGAGCAGTACTTC.

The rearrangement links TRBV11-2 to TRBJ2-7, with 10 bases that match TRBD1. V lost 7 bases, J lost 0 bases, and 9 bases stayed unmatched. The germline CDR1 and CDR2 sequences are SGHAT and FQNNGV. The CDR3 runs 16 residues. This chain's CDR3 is CASTKPGQGTSYEQYF. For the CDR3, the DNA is TGTGCCAGCACCAAACCGGGACAGGGGACCTCCTACGAGCAGTACTTC.